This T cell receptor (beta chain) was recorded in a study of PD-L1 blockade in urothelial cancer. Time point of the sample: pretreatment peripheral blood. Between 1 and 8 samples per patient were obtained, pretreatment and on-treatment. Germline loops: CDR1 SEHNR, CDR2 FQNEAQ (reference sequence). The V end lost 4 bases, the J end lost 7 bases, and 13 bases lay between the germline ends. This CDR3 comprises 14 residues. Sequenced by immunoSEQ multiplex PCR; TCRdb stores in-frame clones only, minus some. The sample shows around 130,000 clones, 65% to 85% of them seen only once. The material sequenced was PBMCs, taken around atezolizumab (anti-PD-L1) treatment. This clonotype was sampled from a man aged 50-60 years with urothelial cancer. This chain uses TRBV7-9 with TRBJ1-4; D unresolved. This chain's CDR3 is CASSSTRAGEKLFF. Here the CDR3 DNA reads TGTGCCAGCAGCTCCACGCGGGCGGGTGAAAAACTGTTTTTT.